A single sample gave rise to the 12 T cell receptor beta chains below, sequenced in a study of cytomegalovirus exposure and HLA in healthy donors. Using immunoSEQ multiplex PCR, the repertoire was profiled, and TCRdb retains in-frame clones only, with some absent. The table records 150,000 to 200,000 clones, approximately 81% of them present only once. The source material was PBMCs. The source is a man younger than 30 in good health and CMV-seropositive.

The V call is TRBV5-1, the J call TRBJ2-2, with 7 bases matching TRBD2. CDR3 size: 17 residues. J was trimmed by 7 bases and V by 4 bases; bases with no gene match: 16. CDR1 and CDR2 from the germline V gene are SGHRS and YFSETQ. Written as DNA, the CDR3 is TGCGCCAGCAGCCCTGGCTCCGGGACTACGACCGGCGGGGAGCTGTTTTTT. Amino acids: CASSPGSGTTTGGELFF.

A note on this clone: This CDR3 is missing its conserved last phenylalanine or tryptophan, likely due to a read error. V and J are TRBV7-3 and TRBJ1-1, with no clear D. The CDR3 contains 15 residues. Germline V gives CDR1 SGHTA, CDR2 FQGTGA. V gave up 1 base and J gave up 1 base, with 10 bases separating them. This chain's CDR3 is CASSLNPGGNTEAFL. Written as DNA, the CDR3 is TGTGCCAGCAGCTTAAATCCAGGCGGGAACACTGAAGCTTTCCTT.

The V call is TRBV7-9, the J call TRBJ2-3; 13 bases map to TRBD2. With V trimmed by 4 bases and J by 0 bases, 7 bases remained unmatched. The CDR3 runs 18 residues. Looked up from germline, CDR1 is SEHNR and CDR2 is FQNEAQ (reference sequence). CDR3 protein: CASSSGTSGDASTDTQYF. CDR3 in DNA: TGTGCCAGCAGCTCCGGGACTAGCGGGGACGCTAGCACAGATACGCAGTATTTT.

This sequence joins TRBV18 and TRBJ1-5; D not resolved. The germline V gene encodes CDR1 KGHSH and CDR2 LQKENI. The CDR3 loop spans 14 amino acids. Trimming cost V 2 bases and J 1 base, with 6 bases left between them. The CDR3 DNA reads as TGTGCCAGCTCACCAGACATCAGCAATCAGCCCCAGCATTTT. This codes for CASSPDISNQPQHF.

In DNA form, the CDR3 reads TGCGCCAGCAGCTCCATCCCAGGGGTGAACACTGAAGCTTTCTTT. Amino acid sequence: CASSSIPGVNTEAFF. The chain employs TRBV5-1 and TRBJ1-1; D might be TRBD1 (6 bases). The CDR3 totals 15 residues. V was cut by 3 bases and J by 0 bases, with 12 bases left in between. Germline V CDR1 and CDR2: SGHRS, YFSETQ. Based on the CDR3 plus reference TRBV5-1 and TRBJ1-1, the full variable domain is KAGVTQTPRYLIKTRGQQVTLSCSPISGHRSVSWYQQTPGQGLQFLFEYFSETQRNKGNFPGRFSGRQFSNSRSEMNVSTLELGDSALYLCASSSIPGVNTEAFFGQGTRLTVV.

The chain combines TRBV27 with TRBJ1-3, with 8 bases matching TRBD1. This CDR3 comprises 18 residues. V shed 10 bases and J 0 bases; nucleotides not matched to a gene: 17. The germline gives CDR1 MNHEY, CDR2 SMNVEV (reference sequence). For the CDR3, the DNA is TGTGCCAACAGAAGACAGGGGTTCAATCCCCTCTCTGGAAACACCATATATTTT. Translated: CANRRQGFNPLSGNTIYF.

The rearrangement joins TRBV28 to TRBJ2-3; D call uncertain. Looked up from germline, CDR1 is MDHEN and CDR2 is SYDVKM. V dropped 5 bases and J dropped 3 bases, with 6 bases sitting between them. CDR3 length: 12 residues. Here the CDR3 reads CASSTSTDTQYF. CDR3 bases: TGTGCCAGCAGTACCAGTACAGATACGCAGTATTTT.

This clone was observed a handful of times. This sequence joins TRBV28 and TRBJ1-2, with 9 bases identical to TRBD1. The CDR3 is 14 residues long. J lost 4 bases, V lost 5 bases, and 5 bases had no gene match. Germline CDR1 is MDHEN and CDR2 is SYDVKM. CDR3 region: CASSGTGLPYGYTF. DNA of the CDR3: TGTGCCAGCAGTGGGACAGGGCTCCCCTATGGCTACACCTTC.

V usage is TRBV15 and J usage is TRBJ1-3; D is possibly TRBD1 (5 bases). The CDR3 runs to 15 residues. The V and J ends lost 1 base and 2 bases respectively, with 9 bases between them. The germline V gene has CDR1 LNHNV and CDR2 YYDKDF (reference sequence). CDR3 loop: CATSRAWTTGNTIYF. CDR3 sequence (DNA): TGTGCCACCAGCAGAGCCTGGACAACTGGAAACACCATATATTTT.

CDR3: CASSSGTGGADTQYF. The CDR3 coding sequence is TGTGCCAGCAGCTCGGGGACAGGGGGCGCGGATACGCAGTATTTT. The chain uses TRBV7-3 and TRBJ2-3; 12 bases agree with TRBD1. This CDR3 has 15 amino acids. Germline V gives CDR1 SGHTA, CDR2 FQGTGA. V was pared by 4 bases and J by 6 bases, with 5 bases of the junction left unmatched.

The chain carries TRBV5-4 and TRBJ1-2, with D unclear. Germline assignment: CDR1 SGHNT and CDR2 YYREEE (reference sequence). This CDR3 has 13 amino acids. Trimming took off 2 bases at V and 8 bases at J, with 13 bases between the two ends. DNA of the CDR3: TGTGCCAGCAGCTTCGGGGAGTTAGGAGGCTACACCTTC. Translation gives CASSFGELGGYTF.

The count of this clone is one. The CDR3, as DNA: TGCGCCAGCAGTGACAGCCAAGAGACCCAGTACTTC. This gives the protein CASSDSQETQYF. The rearrangement joins TRBV10-1 to TRBJ2-5; D is uncertain. This CDR3 is 12 amino acids long. Trimming left V 3 bases short and J 1 base short, with 3 bases between. Germline CDR1 WNHNN, CDR2 SYGVQD (reference sequence).